What follows are 2 T cell receptor beta chains derived from one specimen sequenced in a study of technical replicates of blood from a handful of donors. The protocol was immunoSEQ multiplex PCR, while the TCRdb copy is restricted to in-frame clones and leaves out a portion. This table has around 12,000 clones, 92% appearing once. Sample: PBMCs. The receptors shown here come from a human donor in good health.

The chain couples TRBV19 to TRBJ1-5; perhaps TRBD1 as D (6 bases). This CDR3 is 15 amino acids long. Trimming took off 5 bases at V and 0 bases at J, with 11 bases between the two ends. CDR1 is LNHDA and CDR2 is SQIVND in the germline V gene (reference sequence). CDR3 coding DNA: TGTGCCAGTAGTCGAGAGGGGGTTAGCAATCAGCCCCAGCATTTT. It is translated as CASSREGVSNQPQHF.

The rearrangement joins TRBV9 to TRBJ2-1; 8 positions match TRBD1. This CDR3 spans 17 amino acids. CDR1 and CDR2 from the germline V gene are SGDLS and YYNGEE. The V gene end was trimmed by 2 bases and the J gene end by 7 bases; junction bases not matched to a gene: 14. The CDR3 reads CASSVRQGPASGNEQFF. The CDR3 DNA follows: TGTGCCAGCAGCGTCAGACAGGGGCCGGCCTCGGGGAATGAGCAGTTCTTC.